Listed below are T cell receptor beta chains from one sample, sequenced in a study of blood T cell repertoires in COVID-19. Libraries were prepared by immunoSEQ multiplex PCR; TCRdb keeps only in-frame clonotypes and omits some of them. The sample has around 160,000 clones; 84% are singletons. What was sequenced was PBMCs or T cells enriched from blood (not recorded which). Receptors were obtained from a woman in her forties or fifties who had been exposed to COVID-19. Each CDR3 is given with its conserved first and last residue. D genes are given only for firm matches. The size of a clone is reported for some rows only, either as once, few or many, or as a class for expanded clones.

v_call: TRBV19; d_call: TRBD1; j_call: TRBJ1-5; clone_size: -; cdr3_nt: TGTGCCAGTACCCTAGACAGGGCCGATAATCAGCCCCAGCATTTT; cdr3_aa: CASTLDRADNQPQHF
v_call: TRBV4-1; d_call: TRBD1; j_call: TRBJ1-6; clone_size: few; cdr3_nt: TGCGCCAGCAGCCCACGGACAGGGGATAATTCACCCCTCCACTTT; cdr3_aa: CASSPRTGDNSPLHF
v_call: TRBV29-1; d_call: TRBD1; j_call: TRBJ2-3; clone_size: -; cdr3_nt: TGCAGCGTAAGACAGGGGGCAAATACGCAGTATTTT; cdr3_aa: CSVRQGANTQYF
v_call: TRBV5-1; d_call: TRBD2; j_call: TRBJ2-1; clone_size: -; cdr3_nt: TGCGCCAGCTCGGGACTAGCGCAGCACAATGAGCAGTTCTTC; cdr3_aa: CASSGLAQHNEQFF
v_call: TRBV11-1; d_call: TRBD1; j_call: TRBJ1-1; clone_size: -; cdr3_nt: TGTGCCAGCAGCTTAAGGGGGCCGGGAACTGAAGCTTTCTTT; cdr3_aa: CASSLRGPGTEAFF
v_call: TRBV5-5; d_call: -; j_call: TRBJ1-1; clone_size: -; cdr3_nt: TGTGCCAGCAGCTTGTACAAGAACACTGAAGCTTTCTTT; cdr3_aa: CASSLYKNTEAFF
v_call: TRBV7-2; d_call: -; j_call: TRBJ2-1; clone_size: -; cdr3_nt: TGTGCCAGCAGCTTAAAGCGGTCGGCTATAGGGCAGTTCTTC; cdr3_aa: CASSLKRSAIGQFF
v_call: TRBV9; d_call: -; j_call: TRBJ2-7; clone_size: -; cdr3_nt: TGTGCCAGCAGCGTAGGTCCTAGCGCCTACGAGCAGTACTTC; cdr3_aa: CASSVGPSAYEQYF
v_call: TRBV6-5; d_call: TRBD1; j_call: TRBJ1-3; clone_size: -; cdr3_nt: TGTGCCAGCAGTTATGGGACAGGGAGCTCTGGAAACACCATATATTTT; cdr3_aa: CASSYGTGSSGNTIYF
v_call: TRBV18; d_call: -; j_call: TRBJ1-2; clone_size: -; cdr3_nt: TGTGCCAGCTCACCAGGATCAGGGGAGTTTGGCTATGGCTACACCTTC; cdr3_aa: CASSPGSGEFGYGYTF
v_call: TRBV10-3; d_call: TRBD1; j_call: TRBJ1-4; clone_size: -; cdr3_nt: TGTGCCGCCTCTTCCGGGACAGGTGGCGAAAAACTGTTTTTT; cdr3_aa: CAASSGTGGEKLFF
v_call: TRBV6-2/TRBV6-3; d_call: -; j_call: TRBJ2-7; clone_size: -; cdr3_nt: TGTGCCAGCAGGCCTTTGGGGGGATCCTACGAGCAGTACTTC; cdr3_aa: CASRPLGGSYEQYF
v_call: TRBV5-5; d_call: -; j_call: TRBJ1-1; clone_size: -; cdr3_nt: TGTGCCAGCAGCTTGGGCCAGGGGATGAACACTGAAGCTTTCTTT; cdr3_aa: CASSLGQGMNTEAFF
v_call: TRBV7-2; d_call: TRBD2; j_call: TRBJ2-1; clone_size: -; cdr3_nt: TGTGCCAGCAGCTTACGGCCAGCGGGAGGTTACAATGAGCAGTTCTTC; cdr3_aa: CASSLRPAGGYNEQFF
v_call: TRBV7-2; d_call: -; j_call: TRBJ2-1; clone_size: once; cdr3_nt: TGTGCCAGCAGCTTGAAGTGGTCTAACCCATACAATGAGCAGTTCTTC; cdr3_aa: CASSLKWSNPYNEQFF
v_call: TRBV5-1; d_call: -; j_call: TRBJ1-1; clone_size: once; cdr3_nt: TGCGCCAGCAGCCCGGCAGGGCAGGCAAGAGGTGAAGCTTTCTTT; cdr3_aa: CASSPAGQARGEAFF
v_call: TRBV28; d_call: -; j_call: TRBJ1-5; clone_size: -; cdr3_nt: TGTGCCAGCAGTTTTTCCTCGCCAGGCAACAATCAGCCCCAGCATTTT; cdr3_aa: CASSFSSPGNNQPQHF
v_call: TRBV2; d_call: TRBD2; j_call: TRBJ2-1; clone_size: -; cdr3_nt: TGTGCCAGCAGTGAAGCCGCTAGCGGGGGGGCCTGGGGCGGCAATGAGCAGTTCTTC; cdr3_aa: CASSEAASGGAWGGNEQFF
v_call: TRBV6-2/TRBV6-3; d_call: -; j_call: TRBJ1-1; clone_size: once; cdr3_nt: TGTGCCAGCAGCCAAAATATGAACACTGAAGCTTTCTTT; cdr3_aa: CASSQNMNTEAFF